This T cell receptor (beta chain) came from a study of post-analysis software for immune sequencing data (dated by TCRdb to about 2015). With respect to the entire study: The recorded disease courses included relapsing-remitting, secondary progressive and progressive-relapsing multiple sclerosis, and some patients had no subtype annotation. A subset of samples was prepared in parallel using single-end sample barcoding, then pooled and co-amplified after Illumina adapter ligation. The patient repertoires were compared against approximately ten previously published healthy control repertoires obtained from donors aged roughly 6 to 25 years.

TCR beta repertoires were profiled from peripheral blood of roughly 13 young patients with multiple sclerosis to demonstrate the VDJtools post-analysis software. The multiple sclerosis patients were children and adolescents ranging in age from 6 to 15 years. Including the terminal cysteine and phenylalanine, the CDR3 comprises 13 residues. Just CDR3 DNA is preserved here, 39 bases in frame from base 1. V is cut by 3 bases and J by 5 bases, and the space between the germline ends is 12 bases. Per the germline V gene, SGHRS is the CDR1 and YFSETQ is the CDR2. Notes on this clonotype: Its antigen specificity is not known. The record has no base qualities; no much larger clone is one base away.

Library preparation used PCR. TCRdb lists the instrument as Illumina HiSeq 2500. To reduce PCR and sequencing biases, unique molecular identifiers were incorporated into the TCR beta cDNA libraries. Some 500,000 cDNA molecules were obtained for every 1 to 10 million input T cells, so each molecule roughly corresponded to one T cell. Patient libraries were prepared and sequenced with the same protocol used for the earlier healthy control dataset. Within a given batch, samples were prepared together, multiplexed and sequenced on the same HiSeq lane. Regarding the original processing steps: MIGEC was used to process the raw barcoded reads, and molecular identifier groups with only a single read were discarded before consensus assembly and CDR3 extraction. VDJtools was used for post-analysis of the clonotype tables, with diversity normalized by down-sampling every dataset to the smallest sample size. To correct batch-related cross-sample contamination, repertoire overlap clustering matched CDR3 amino acid sequences but not nucleotide sequences. TCRdb redid the processing of the public reads, applying fastp at Q25 and MiXCR, and retained in-frame beta chains. When rows share a CDR3 protein, they turn into one entry using the most common DNA and genes. The V and J calls were not made by the authors but by TCRdb's processing. A total of approximately 690,000 distinct CDR3 sequences appear in this sample, roughly three fifths of them only once. Together, the top ten hold about 10% of the sample.

The study at large found these results: The control group was slightly older than the multiple sclerosis patient group. Strong co-clustering of samples prepared in the same batch was shown by direct clustering with F measure, prompting a batch-effect correction. Multiple sclerosis patients had significantly lower normalized Chao1 diversity than controls, a result that suggests substantial peripheral T-cell clonal expansion. Significantly higher frequencies in patients than in controls were found for a handful of TRBV segments, including TRBV5-6, TRBV5-1 and TRBV20-1.

The specimen sequenced was blood. This receptor was taken from a girl under 10 years old with multiple sclerosis. The sequence links TRBV5-1 to TRBJ2-7; TRBD2 could be the D gene, as 6 bases match. The DNA sequence is given as TGCGCCAGCAGCTCCCTACTAGCCCACGAGCAGTACTTC. This yields the protein CASSSLLAHEQYF.